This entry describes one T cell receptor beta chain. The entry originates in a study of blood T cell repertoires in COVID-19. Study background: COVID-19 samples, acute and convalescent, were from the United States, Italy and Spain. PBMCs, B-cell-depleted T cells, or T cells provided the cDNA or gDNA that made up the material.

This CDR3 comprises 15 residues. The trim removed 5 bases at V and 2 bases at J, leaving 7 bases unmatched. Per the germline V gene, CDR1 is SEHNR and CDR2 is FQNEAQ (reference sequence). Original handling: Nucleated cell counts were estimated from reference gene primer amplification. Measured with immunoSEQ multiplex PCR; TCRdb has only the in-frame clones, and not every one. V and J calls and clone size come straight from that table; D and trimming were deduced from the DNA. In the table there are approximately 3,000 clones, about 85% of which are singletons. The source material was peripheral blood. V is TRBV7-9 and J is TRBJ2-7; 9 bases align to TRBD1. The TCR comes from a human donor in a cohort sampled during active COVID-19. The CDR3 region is CASSPRGTGTYEQYF. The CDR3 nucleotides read TGTGCCAGCAGCCCCAGGGGGACAGGGACCTACGAGCAGTACTTC.